The following is a T cell receptor (beta chain) sequence with its context. It lacks a known antigen. No base quality information exists; no much larger clone differs at one position. RNA was extracted with the RNeasy kit and about 0.5 to 1 ug was reverse transcribed using random hexamers. TCR beta CDR3 regions were amplified with the immunoSEQ multiplex PCR assay covering 54 Vbeta and 13 Jbeta segments. To correct PCR amplification bias, a synthetic template baseline was used for both primer optimization and computational correction. In the original analysis: Reads were annotated to V, D and J genes per IMGT and analyzed with immunoSEQ Analyzer, keeping only productive sequences. Clonality was computed as one minus Shannon entropy normalized by log2 of the number of productive unique sequences. For each patient and control, public and private clones were evaluated among the 100 most prevalent clones. Clones were defined as Susac-specific when absent from the healthy and MS cohorts, from approximately 970 published viral clones and from other ImmuneACCESS disease sequences. TCRdb reprocessing: public reads trimmed at Q25 with fastp, clones called with MiXCR, in-frame beta chains kept. Here each entry gathers all rows of one CDR3 protein and keeps the most common genes and DNA. The authors' filters were not applied to this entry. The table for this sample lists some 47,000 distinct CDR3 sequences; almost 95% of them were counted only once. Around 0.43% of the sample comes from the top ten.

This entry comes from a study of CD8 T cells in Susac syndrome (dated by TCRdb to the late 2010s). Turning to the overall study: The study used repertoire sequencing to test whether antigen drove CD8+ T cell activation and differentiation in Susac syndrome. CD8+ T cell repertoire clonality was compared between 12 healthy donors, roughly 14 Susac syndrome patients and around 15 multiple sclerosis patients. Broader findings and caveats from the paper: The TCR sequencing and HLA analysis was acknowledged to have included a relatively small number of individuals.

Peripheral blood CD8+ and CD4+ T cells from healthy donors, Susac syndrome patients and multiple sclerosis patients were profiled by high-throughput TCR beta sequencing. The healthy donors served as controls matched for age and sex. Bulk CD8+ and CD4+ T cells were purified by magnetic negative isolation, whereas CD8+ TEMRA cells were enriched by FACS. Blood was collected in EDTA tubes and processed within 24 hours, with PBMCs isolated through density gradient centrifugation. PBMCs intended for TCR sequencing were cryopreserved in liquid nitrogen and thawed later in a water bath at 37 degrees C. A purity of at least 90% was achieved for sorted or isolated CD4+, CD8+ and CD8+ TEMRA cells. As encoded in the germline V gene, CDR1 is SGHTA while CDR2 is FQGNSA. The CDR3 spans 15 residues, from the cysteine through the phenylalanine. Only the CDR3 region is kept as DNA, spanning 45 bases read in frame from base 1. Ends trimmed: V by 4 bases, J by 3 bases; bases unmatched to a gene: 8.

The sequence was obtained from a human donor in good health. The source material was CD8+ T cells from PBMCs. The chain employs TRBV7-2 and TRBJ2-7, and 8 junctional nucleotides match TRBD2. The nucleotide sequence reads as follows: TGTGCCAGCAGCTCCCCGGCTAGCGGGTACTACGAGCAGTACTTC. This gives the protein CASSSPASGYYEQYF.